This T cell receptor beta chain was identified in a study of blood T cells in healthy people across ages. The study's findings and limits: The recorded TCR beta diversity per million T cells decreased in a roughly linear manner with age.

A sample-barcoded 5' primer and a J-beta primer mix were used in a second PCR of roughly 7 to 12 cycles. TCRdb used MiXCR to reprocess the 5' RACE reads, holding one entry per CDR3 protein. The table lists more than 900,000 distinct CDR3 sequences, approximately 25% of them singletons. Germline values: CDR1 MNHEY, CDR2 SMNVEV (reference sequence). There are 15 residues in the CDR3. Of note for this clonotype: Its antigen is currently unknown.

The same data also contributed to another study, on T cells of mothers and their children. That publication notes: For each mother, over 9.5 million TCR beta CDR3 reads were obtained, and for each child, around 3 million. Related mother and child pairs showed slightly greater overlap (not significant) than unrelated pairs did. The data showed no persistent microchimeric T cell clones.

Sequencing was carried out using blood. The chain couples TRBV27 to TRBJ2-5; 7 bases are a match to TRBD2. Gene TRBJ2-7 matches the end of the DNA better, so the J call may be wrong. The sequence came from a girl aged 2 to 9 in good health. The CDR3 region is CASMQGTGGSYEQYF. The CDR3 region has the DNA TGTGCCAGCATGCAGGGAACGGGGGGATCCTACGAGCAGTACTTC.